This T cell receptor beta chain is from a study of blood T cell repertoires in COVID-19. As for the study in general: COVID-19 samples, acute and convalescent, were from the United States, Italy and Spain. The analysed material was cDNA or gDNA that came from T cells, B-cell-depleted T cells, or PBMCs.

The CDR3 runs to 15 residues. Germline-derived CDR1 and CDR2 are MNHEY and SVGAGI. The V end lost 7 bases, the J end lost 1 base, and 16 bases lay between the germline ends. Seattle's cohort entered during active infection and was followed longitudinally. As processed by the authors: The authors estimated nucleated cell counts from reference gene primer amplification. TCRdb's copy holds only in-frame clones and misses some; the assay was immunoSEQ multiplex PCR. The V and J calls and clone size are taken from that table; D and trimming were inferred from the DNA. The data show roughly 200,000 clones, with roughly 84% seen just once and roughly 18% held by the top ten.

This sequence originates from a person between 70 and 80 years old with COVID-19, enrolled during active disease. The chain carries TRBV6-5 and TRBJ1-1; no reliable D call. Material for sequencing was peripheral blood. CDR3 sequence (DNA): TGTGCCAGCACTTGGGTCCACCGAGGGAACACTGAAGCTTTCTTT. Its protein is CASTWVHRGNTEAFF.